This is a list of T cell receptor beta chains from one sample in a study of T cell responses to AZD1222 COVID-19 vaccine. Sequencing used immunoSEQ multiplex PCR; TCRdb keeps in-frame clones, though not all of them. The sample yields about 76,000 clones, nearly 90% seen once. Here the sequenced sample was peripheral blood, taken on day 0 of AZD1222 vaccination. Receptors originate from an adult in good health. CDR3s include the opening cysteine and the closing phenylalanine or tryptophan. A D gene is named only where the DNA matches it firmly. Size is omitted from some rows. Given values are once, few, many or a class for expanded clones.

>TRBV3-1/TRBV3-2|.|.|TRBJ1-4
TGTGCCAGCAGCCGTGCAACTAATGAAAAACTGTTTTTT
CASSRATNEKLFF
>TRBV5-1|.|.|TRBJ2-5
TGCGCCAGCAGCTTGGGGGGGATACAGGGAGAGACCCAGTACTTC
CASSLGGIQGETQYF
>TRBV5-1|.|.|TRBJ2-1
TGCGCCAGCAGCTCCCGGGATCCAGGGAATGAGCAGTTCTTC
CASSSRDPGNEQFF
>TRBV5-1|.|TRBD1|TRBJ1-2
TGCGCCAGCAGCCCGGGACAGGGGTCTGGCTACACCTTC
CASSPGQGSGYTF
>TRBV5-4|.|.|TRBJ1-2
TGTGCCAGCACCGGACGTAGCTATGGCTACACCTTC
CASTGRSYGYTF
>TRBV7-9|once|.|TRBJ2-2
TGTGCCAGCAGCCCCCGTGGGGGGGCGATAAACACCGGGGAGCTGTTTTTT
CASSPRGGAINTGELFF
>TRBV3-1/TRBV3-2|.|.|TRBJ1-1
TGTGCCAGCAGCCCCGGGACCAAGATCACTGAAGCTTTCTTT
CASSPGTKITEAFF
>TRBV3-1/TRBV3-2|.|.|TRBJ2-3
TGTGCCAGCAGCCAAGAGGTTTTAGGTACGCAGTATTTT
CASSQEVLGTQYF
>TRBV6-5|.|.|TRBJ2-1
TGTGCCAGCAGTTACTCGCGACAACCTTCCTACAATGAGCAGTTCTTC
CASSYSRQPSYNEQFF
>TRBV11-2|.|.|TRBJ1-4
TGTGCCAGCAGCTTAGCGGGGGTGGGTCCCACACGGGAAAAACTGTTTTTT
CASSLAGVGPTREKLFF
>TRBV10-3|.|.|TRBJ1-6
TGTGGAATCGGGGGCGTAAGTGGGTCACCCCTCCACTTT
CGIGGVSGSPLHF
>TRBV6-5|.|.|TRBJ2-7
TGTGCCAGCAGGCGGTCGGGCACCATCAACGAGCAGTACTTC
CASRRSGTINEQYF
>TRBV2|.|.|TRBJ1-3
TGTGCCAGCAGTGAGCAGGGCCTCCGCTCTGGAAACACCATATATTTT
CASSEQGLRSGNTIYF
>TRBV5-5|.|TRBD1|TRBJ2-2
TGTGCCAGCAGCTGGGGGACAGGGGTCACCGGGGAGCTGTTTTTT
CASSWGTGVTGELFF
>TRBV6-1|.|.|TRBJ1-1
TGTGCCAGCAGTGAAACGTGGACAGCCCTTGAAGCTTTCTTT
CASSETWTALEAFF
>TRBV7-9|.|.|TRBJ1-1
TGTGCCAGCAGAGCCCGCGGGGCTGAAGCTTTCTTT
CASRARGAEAFF
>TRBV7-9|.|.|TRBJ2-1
TGTGCCAGCAGCAAACTAGGGCGTGAGCAGTTCTTC
CASSKLGREQFF
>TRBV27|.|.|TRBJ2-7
TGTGCCAGCAGTTTATCACCTAGCGCATTCTCCTACGAGCAGTACTTC
CASSLSPSAFSYEQYF
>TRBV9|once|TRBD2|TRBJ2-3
TGTGCCAGCAGCCCTCGGACTAGCGGGAGGGGTCCCCCAGATACGCAGTATTTT
CASSPRTSGRGPPDTQYF
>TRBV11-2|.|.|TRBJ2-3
TGTGCCAGCAGCTTAGGAAGGACTCTATACGATACGCAGTATTTT
CASSLGRTLYDTQYF
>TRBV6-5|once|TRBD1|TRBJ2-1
TGTGCCAGCAGTAGAGGGGGCGATGAGCAGTTCTTC
CASSRGGDEQFF
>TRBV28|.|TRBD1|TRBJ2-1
TGTGCCAGCAGTTCCGACAGGGCCTACAATGAGCAGTTCTTC
CASSSDRAYNEQFF
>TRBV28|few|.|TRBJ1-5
TGTGCCAGCAGTTTAAGCCCGTATCAGCCCCAGCATTTT
CASSLSPYQPQHF
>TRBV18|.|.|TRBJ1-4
TGTGCCAGCTCACCGGTGGCAGGGGCGGGTGATGAAAAACTGTTTTTT
CASSPVAGAGDEKLFF
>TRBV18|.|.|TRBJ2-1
TGTGCCAGCTCCAAACTGGCGACCAATGGGGGTGAGCAGTTCTTC
CASSKLATNGGEQFF
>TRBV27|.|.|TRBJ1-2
TGTGCCAGCAGTCCCCTGAGGGAAGGGGCGGGCTACACCTTC
CASSPLREGAGYTF
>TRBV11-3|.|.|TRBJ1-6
TGTGCCAGCATAGCCTGGGGCTTTTCACCCCTCCACTTT
CASIAWGFSPLHF
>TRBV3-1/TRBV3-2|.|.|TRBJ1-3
TGTGCCAGCAGCCATGTGGACATAGATGGAAACACCATATATTTT
CASSHVDIDGNTIYF
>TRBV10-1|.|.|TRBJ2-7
TGCGCCAGCAGTGACACCCATGGAAGCTCCTACGAGCAGTACTTC
CASSDTHGSSYEQYF
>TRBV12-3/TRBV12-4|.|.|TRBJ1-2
TGTGCCAGCAGTTTAGATGACTATGGCTACACCTTC
CASSLDDYGYTF
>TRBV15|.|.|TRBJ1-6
TGTGCCACCAGCAGAGGTCATGGGGGCAGGAAAGGTTATAATTCACCCCTCCACTTT
CATSRGHGGRKGYNSPLHF
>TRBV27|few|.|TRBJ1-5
TGTGCCAGCAGTTTATCGGGGGGGGGCAATCAGCCCCAGCATTTT
CASSLSGGGNQPQHF
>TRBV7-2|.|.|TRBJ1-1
TGTGCCAGCAGTTCAGACGGGCAGCCGTGGGGAGGGGCTTTCTTT
CASSSDGQPWGGAFF
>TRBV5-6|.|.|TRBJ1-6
TGTGCCAGCAGCTTGTGGCCCGGGACACAAAGGGATAATTCACCCCTCCACTTT
CASSLWPGTQRDNSPLHF
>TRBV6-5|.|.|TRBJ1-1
TGTGCCAGCAGTTACCGGAGCCATTCTGAAGCTTTCTTT
CASSYRSHSEAFF